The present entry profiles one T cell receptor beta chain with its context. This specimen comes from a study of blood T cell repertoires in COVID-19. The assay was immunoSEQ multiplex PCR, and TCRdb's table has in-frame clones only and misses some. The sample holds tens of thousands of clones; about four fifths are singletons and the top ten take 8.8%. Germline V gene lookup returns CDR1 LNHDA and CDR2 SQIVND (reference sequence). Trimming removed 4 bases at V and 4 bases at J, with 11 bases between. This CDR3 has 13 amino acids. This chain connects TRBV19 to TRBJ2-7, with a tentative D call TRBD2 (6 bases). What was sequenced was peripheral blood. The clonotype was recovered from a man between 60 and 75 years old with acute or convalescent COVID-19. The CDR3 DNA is TGTGCCAGTAGTAGGGGGACTCTTTACGAGCAGTACTTC. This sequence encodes CASSRGTLYEQYF.